One and the same sample provided the 13 T cell receptor beta chains below, sequenced in a study of technical replicates of blood from a few donors. Sequencing was performed with immunoSEQ multiplex PCR; in TCRdb, only in-frame clones are kept and a portion is missing. The sample carries roughly 57,000 clones, roughly 96% recorded once. The source material was PBMCs. These receptor sequences come from a human donor in good health. Some clones in this sample may be carry-over from other donors' samples.

This sequence joins TRBV5-1 and TRBJ2-1, with 8 bases lining up with TRBD2. In germline, CDR1 is SGHRS, CDR2 YFSETQ. This CDR3 region has 15 residues. After removal of 6 bases from V and 8 bases from J, the junction contained 13 bases not matched to a gene. CDR3 sequence: CASNPSSGRGDEQFF. The CDR3 DNA sequence: TGCGCCAGCAACCCCTCGTCAGGGCGGGGGGATGAGCAGTTCTTC.

The chain uses TRBV7-8 and TRBJ2-7; 11 bases agree with TRBD1. V shed 4 bases and J 4 bases; nucleotides not matched to a gene: 3. The V gene's germline CDR1 is SGHVS and CDR2 FQNEAQ. The CDR3 extends over 14 amino acids. The CDR3 region is CASSSGQGAYEQYF. The DNA for the CDR3 is TGTGCCAGCAGCTCCGGACAGGGGGCATACGAGCAGTACTTC.

V is TRBV23-1 and J is TRBJ2-1, with 7 nucleotides matching TRBD1. TRBV23-1 is classed as an ORF, of uncertain function. Trimming cost V 4 bases and J 5 bases; bases outside gene matches: 8. The CDR3 runs 15 residues. In DNA form, the CDR3 reads TGCGCCAGCAGTCTAGGGGGCCAGGGCCACAATGAGCAGTTCTTC. Residues: CASSLGGQGHNEQFF.

This clone was picked up one time. The chain joins TRBV9 to TRBJ2-7; 11 positions agree with TRBD1. The CDR3 loop spans 15 amino acids. Germline CDR1 and CDR2: SGDLS and YYNGEE. Losses at the gene ends were 0 bases for V and 3 bases for J; bases not matched to a gene: 2. Here the CDR3 reads CASSVGGTGGYEQYF. CDR3 nucleotide sequence: TGTGCCAGCAGCGTAGGTGGGACAGGGGGCTACGAGCAGTACTTC.

This sequence joins TRBV10-3 and TRBJ1-5; TRBD1 might be the D (6 bases). Germline V lookup: CDR1 ENHRY, CDR2 SYGVKD. There are 14 residues in the CDR3. V gave up 2 bases and J gave up 4 bases, with 9 bases separating them. CDR3 amino acids: CAISEDRTNQPQHF. In DNA, the CDR3 is TGTGCCATCAGTGAGGACAGGACAAATCAGCCCCAGCATTTT.

The gene calls are TRBV19 and TRBJ2-1; tentatively, D is TRBD2 (5 bases). Germline V gene lookup returns CDR1 LNHDA and CDR2 SQIVND (reference sequence). CDR3 length: 12 residues. As DNA, the CDR3 is TGTTTAGGAAAGGGAGTGCGGAATGAGCAGTTCTTC. It encodes CLGKGVRNEQFF.

J is TRBJ1-5 and V is TRBV27, with D perhaps matching TRBD1 (5 bases). The CDR3 length is 14 residues. The ends were cut back, 3 bases at V and 2 bases at J, with 8 bases in the middle. CDR1 is MNHEY, CDR2 SMNVEV, per germline (reference sequence). The CDR3 loop is CASSFFRGNQPQHF. The CDR3, as DNA: TGTGCCAGCAGTTTTTTCAGGGGCAATCAGCCCCAGCATTTT.

The chain has TRBV5-6 and TRBJ1-3, with TRBD1 identical over 7 bases. The V segment lost 1 base and the J segment 3 bases; nucleotides outside the gene matches: 7. Germline V CDR1 and CDR2: SGHDT, YYEEEE. The CDR3 consists of 16 residues. The CDR3 reads CASSLSRGSFGNTIYF. In nucleotides, the CDR3 is TGTGCCAGCAGCTTGTCCAGGGGGTCTTTTGGAAACACCATATATTTT.

The CDR3 DNA follows: TGTGCCAGTAGTACCCAGAGCCTCGGGGAGCAGTACTTC. It translates to CASSTQSLGEQYF. The chain combines TRBV19 with TRBJ2-7; D is uncertain. From germline, CDR1 is LNHDA and CDR2 SQIVND (reference sequence). The length of the CDR3 is 13 residues. V gave up 4 bases and J gave up 7 bases, with 14 bases separating them. The full variable domain, completed using reference TRBV19 and TRBJ2-7, is DGGITQSPKYLFRKEGQNVTLSCEQNLNHDAMYWYRQDPGQGLRLIYYSQIVNDFQKGDIAEGYSVSREKKESFPLTVTSAQKNPTAFYLCASSTQSLGEQYFGPGTRLTVT.

The rearrangement links TRBV5-6 to TRBJ2-7; D remains ambiguous. Trimming stripped 2 bases from V and 6 bases from J, with 12 bases between. The length of the CDR3 is 13 residues. Germline assignment: CDR1 SGHDT and CDR2 YYEEEE. CDR3 protein: CASSLLSGGEQYF. CDR3 DNA sequence: TGTGCCAGCAGCTTATTAAGTGGCGGCGAGCAGTACTTC.

V and J are TRBV6-1 and TRBJ1-1; possibly TRBD1 for D (6 bases). The V end was cut by 6 bases, the J end by 3 bases, with 14 bases between. CDR1 is MNHNS and CDR2 is SASEGT in the germline V gene. There are 14 residues in the CDR3. The CDR3 sequence: CASSDKRTDTEAFF. CDR3 sequence (DNA): TGTGCCAGCAGCGACAAACGGACAGACACTGAAGCTTTCTTT.

The V gene is TRBV25-1, the J gene TRBJ1-1; 7 nucleotides align to TRBD1. V dropped 0 bases and J dropped 6; count of bases not matched to a gene: 16. Germline CDR1 is MGHDK and CDR2 is SYGVNS. CDR3 length: 18 residues. CDR3 in DNA: TGTGCCAGCAGTGAATATTGGAGGCAGGGGGTGTTTTCAGCTGAAGCTTTCTTT. Its translation: CASSEYWRQGVFSAEAFF.

This chain links TRBV27 with TRBJ2-7; tentatively, D is TRBD1 (6 bases). Trimming removed 4 bases from V and 6 bases from J, with 16 bases in between. The germline V gene encodes CDR1 MNHEY and CDR2 SMNVEV (reference sequence). The CDR3 extends over 14 amino acids. The chain's CDR3 is CASSSNREGVEQYF. The DNA for the CDR3 is TGTGCCAGCAGTTCGAACAGGGAAGGCGTCGAGCAGTACTTC.